These T cell receptor beta chains were read from a single sample in a study of blood T cell repertoires in COVID-19. Only in-frame clones appear in the TCRdb table, and some are missing; sequencing was by immunoSEQ multiplex PCR. The sample lists 99,000 or so clones; about 88% were seen once. The sequenced sample was peripheral blood. These receptors were obtained from a human donor in a cohort sampled during active COVID-19. CDR3s include the opening cysteine and the closing phenylalanine or tryptophan. Each record gives: V gene, clone size, J gene, D gene, CDR3 protein, CDR3 DNA. A D gene is named only where the DNA matches it firmly. A row's size may be missing; if present it is once, few, many or a size class.

TRBV5-6	NA	TRBJ2-3	TRBD2	CASSLTSGRVTDTQYF	TGTGCCAGCAGCCTGACTAGCGGGAGGGTGACAGATACGCAGTATTTT
TRBV4-3	NA	TRBJ1-2	NA	CASSQRIGQTTGYTF	TGCGCCAGCAGCCAACGAATTGGACAGACGACCGGCTACACCTTC
TRBV28	NA	TRBJ2-1	NA	CASIRVNEQFF	TGTGCCAGCATTAGAGTCAATGAGCAGTTCTTC
TRBV27	NA	TRBJ2-7	TRBD2	CASSFAGGPYEQYF	TGTGCCAGCAGTTTCGCGGGGGGGCCCTACGAGCAGTACTTC
TRBV28	once	TRBJ2-7	TRBD2	CASLAGGFVYEQYF	TGTGCCAGTTTAGCGGGAGGATTCGTCTACGAGCAGTACTTC
TRBV28	NA	TRBJ2-2	TRBD2	CASSLLAGAGELFF	TGTGCCAGCAGTTTATTAGCGGGTGCCGGGGAGCTGTTTTTT
TRBV28	NA	TRBJ2-7	TRBD1	CASSPDRGMDEQYF	TGTGCCAGCAGTCCGGACAGGGGGATGGACGAGCAGTACTTC
TRBV5-1	NA	TRBJ2-7	TRBD1	CASSLGQDYEQYF	TGCGCCAGCAGCCTGGGACAGGACTACGAGCAGTACTTC
TRBV28	NA	TRBJ1-2	TRBD1	CASSFGDSRNYGYTF	TGTGCCAGCAGTTTTGGGGACAGCCGCAACTATGGCTACACCTTC
TRBV12-3/TRBV12-4	NA	TRBJ1-1	NA	CASSLRVNTEAFF	TGTGCCAGCAGTTTGCGGGTGAACACTGAAGCTTTCTTT
TRBV19	NA	TRBJ2-5	TRBD2	CASSRAGVQETQYF	TGTGCCAGTAGTAGGGCGGGAGTGCAAGAGACCCAGTACTTC
TRBV6-4	few	TRBJ2-2	NA	CASSDSTAGPTGELFF	TGTGCCAGCAGTGACTCGACTGCGGGACCCACCGGGGAGCTGTTTTTT
TRBV29-1	NA	TRBJ1-2	NA	CSFQSVYGYTF	TGCAGTTTCCAGTCCGTCTATGGCTACACCTTC
TRBV5-6	NA	TRBJ2-5	NA	CASSLAGISGKETQYF	TGTGCCAGCAGCTTGGCGGGAATTAGCGGCAAAGAGACCCAGTACTTC
TRBV6-2/TRBV6-3	NA	TRBJ2-1	TRBD2	CASSPGLAGARRFF	TGTGCCAGCAGTCCGGGACTAGCGGGGGCCAGGAGGTTCTTC
TRBV6-5	NA	TRBJ1-2	TRBD1	CATRDRRYGYTF	TGTGCCACCCGGGACAGGCGCTATGGCTACACCTTC
TRBV24-1	NA	TRBJ2-1	TRBD2	CATSDLTLAGRHEQFF	TGTGCCACCAGTGATTTGACTCTAGCGGGGCGTCATGAGCAGTTCTTC
TRBV6-2/TRBV6-3	NA	TRBJ2-1	TRBD2	CASSYSSGKTYNEQFF	TGTGCCAGCAGTTACTCAAGCGGGAAGACCTACAATGAGCAGTTCTTC
TRBV5-1	NA	TRBJ2-3	NA	CASSSGGATDTQYF	TGCGCCAGCAGCTCGGGCGGGGCAACAGATACGCAGTATTTT
TRBV6-5	NA	TRBJ1-4	NA	CAGTGTNNEKLFF	TGTGCCGGTACCGGGACAAACAATGAAAAACTGTTTTTT
TRBV5-1	NA	TRBJ2-3	TRBD1	CASSPSLRQGAGDTQYF	TGCGCCAGCAGCCCCTCCCTGAGACAGGGGGCCGGAGATACGCAGTATTTT
TRBV19	NA	TRBJ2-5	NA	CASSPGSGGGAETQYF	TGTGCCAGTAGCCCGGGGTCTGGGGGCGGTGCAGAGACCCAGTACTTC
TRBV5-4	NA	TRBJ1-2	TRBD1	CASSAGTDYGYTF	TGTGCCAGCAGCGCCGGGACAGACTATGGCTACACCTTC
TRBV5-4	NA	TRBJ1-6	TRBD1	CASSFRTGDSPLHF	TGTGCCAGCAGCTTCCGGACAGGGGATTCACCCCTCCACTTT
TRBV15	NA	TRBJ2-1	TRBD2	CATSRGEGFDYNEQFF	TGTGCCACCAGCAGAGGGGAGGGATTCGACTACAATGAGCAGTTCTTC
TRBV5-1	NA	TRBJ2-5	TRBD1	CASRLDRGRGETQYF	TGCGCCAGCAGGTTAGACAGGGGGCGCGGAGAGACCCAGTACTTC
TRBV28	NA	TRBJ1-2	NA	CASSLEGATIYGYTF	TGTGCCAGCAGTTTAGAGGGCGCGACAATCTATGGCTACACCTTC
TRBV5-1	NA	TRBJ2-5	NA	CASSTEGETQYF	TGCGCCAGCAGCACGGAGGGGGAGACCCAGTACTTC
TRBV7-8	NA	TRBJ2-1	NA	CASRQGPHPNNEQFF	TGTGCCAGCAGACAGGGACCACACCCAAACAATGAGCAGTTCTTC
TRBV11-3	NA	TRBJ2-1	TRBD2	CASSFSGDYNEQFF	TGTGCCAGCAGCTTTAGCGGGGACTACAATGAGCAGTTCTTC
TRBV28	NA	TRBJ1-1	NA	CASSLLQGLRGYTEAFF	TGTGCCAGCAGTTTACTCCAGGGGCTTCGGGGATACACTGAAGCTTTCTTT
TRBV7-7	NA	TRBJ2-5	NA	CASSQGRFVLQETQYF	TGTGCCAGCAGCCAGGGGCGGTTTGTACTCCAAGAGACCCAGTACTTC
TRBV7-9	NA	TRBJ2-7	NA	CASSLVQTSYEQYF	TGTGCCAGCAGCTTAGTACAGACCTCCTACGAGCAGTACTTC
TRBV6-5	NA	TRBJ1-6	TRBD1	CASSPGQGMNSPLHF	TGTGCCAGCAGCCCCGGACAGGGAATGAATTCACCCCTCCACTTT
TRBV10-3	NA	TRBJ2-3	TRBD2	CAISTGLAGITDTQYF	TGTGCCATCAGTACAGGACTAGCGGGGATTACAGATACGCAGTATTTT
TRBV18	NA	TRBJ2-3	NA	CASSPAFLGGSTDTQYF	TGTGCCAGCTCACCGGCATTCCTGGGGGGATCCACAGATACGCAGTATTTT
TRBV28	NA	TRBJ1-6	TRBD1	CAITGQNNSPLHF	TGTGCCATTACGGGACAGAATAATTCACCCCTCCACTTT
TRBV2	NA	TRBJ2-2	NA	CASSEQFNTGELFF	TGTGCCAGCAGTGAACAGTTCAACACCGGGGAGCTGTTTTTT
TRBV6-1	NA	TRBJ2-3	TRBD1	CASSERGTGTDTQYF	TGTGCCAGCAGTGAACGTGGGACAGGAACAGATACGCAGTATTTT
TRBV5-8	NA	TRBJ1-5	NA	CASSSQGNQPQHF	TGTGCCAGCAGCTCACAGGGAAATCAGCCCCAGCATTTT
TRBV27	NA	TRBJ1-1	NA	CASSPGTEWNTEAFF	TGTGCCAGCAGTCCCGGGACTGAGTGGAACACTGAAGCTTTCTTT
TRBV18	NA	TRBJ1-1	NA	CASSPDSNTEAFF	TGTGCCAGCTCACCAGACAGCAACACTGAAGCTTTCTTT
TRBV4-1	NA	TRBJ2-7	TRBD1	CASSQVRTGWHSYEQYF	TGCGCCAGCAGCCAAGTGAGGACAGGGTGGCATTCCTACGAGCAGTACTTC
TRBV9	NA	TRBJ2-7	TRBD1	CASSRDRGTPYEQYF	TGTGCCAGCAGCCGAGACAGGGGAACTCCCTACGAGCAGTACTTC
TRBV5-1	once	TRBJ1-1	TRBD1	CASSPDRGGWTEAFF	TGCGCCAGCAGCCCTGACAGGGGAGGGTGGACTGAAGCTTTCTTT
TRBV28	NA	TRBJ2-1	NA	CASSLGGAALYNEQFF	TGTGCCAGCAGTTTAGGTGGGGCAGCACTTTACAATGAGCAGTTCTTC
TRBV27	NA	TRBJ1-2	TRBD1	CASGKFGLRDRGSGYTF	TGTGCCAGCGGAAAGTTTGGGCTCCGGGACAGGGGAAGCGGCTACACCTTC
TRBV24-1	NA	TRBJ1-5	TRBD1	CATQPNDRDRESPQHF	TGTGCCACGCAACCTAACGACCGGGACAGGGAGTCGCCCCAGCATTTT
TRBV27	NA	TRBJ2-7	NA	CASLGPGDSYEQYF	TGTGCCAGCCTTGGACCGGGGGATTCGTACGAGCAGTACTTC
TRBV11-3	once	TRBJ1-6	NA	CASSLGRLNSPLHF	TGTGCCAGCAGCTTAGGCAGGTTAAATTCACCCCTCCACTTT
TRBV29-1	NA	TRBJ2-2	TRBD2	CSVEGLAGGLGTGELFF	TGCAGCGTTGAGGGACTAGCGGGGGGGCTGGGCACCGGGGAGCTGTTTTTT
TRBV24-1	few	TRBJ2-1	TRBD2	CATSDLGRGYNEQFF	TGTGCCACCAGTGATTTGGGGAGGGGATACAATGAGCAGTTCTTC